This TCR beta chain was captured by sequencing in a study of shared clonotypes between healthy human individuals. Study outcomes and limitations: Clonotype sharing among donors was thought likely to change with sequencing depth. Sequencing of the sorted subsets was shown by rarefaction to be incomplete despite large depth. Tissue TCR repertoires likely differ from these blood-only repertoires.

Only in-frame clones appear in the TCRdb table, and some are missing; sequencing was by immunoSEQ multiplex PCR. The data hold roughly 2,500,000 clones, with over 85% observed a single time. Comment on this clone: What it recognizes is unknown.

The length of the CDR3 is 15 residues. V trimming: 5 bases; J trimming: 2 bases; junction bases outside the gene matches: 8. CDR1 is MDHEN, CDR2 SYDVKM, per germline. This receptor was identified in a man aged 18 to 35 in good health. Some clones in this sample may be carry-over from other donors' samples. The sequenced sample consisted of naive CD4+ T cells from PBMCs. The subset here: CD45RA+ positively selected. V usage is TRBV28 and J usage is TRBJ2-7; 8 bases line up with TRBD2. The CDR3 DNA reads as TGTGCCAGCAGTCTTTTAGCGGGATCAGCCTACGAGCAGTACTTC. Its translation: CASSLLAGSAYEQYF. Combining the CDR3 with reference TRBV28 and TRBJ2-7 gives the whole variable domain DVKVTQSSRYLVKRTGEKVFLECVQDMDHENMFWYRQDPGLGLRLIYFSYDVKMKEKGDIPEGYSVSREKKERFSLILESASTNQTSMYLCASSLLAGSAYEQYFGPGTRLTVT.